The next 11 T cell receptor beta chains were all read from a single sample in a study of cytomegalovirus exposure and HLA in healthy donors. Use of 60 Vbeta and 13 Jbeta primers characterized the PCR. Sequenced by immunoSEQ multiplex PCR; TCRdb stores in-frame clones only, minus some. Of 100,000 to 150,000 clones listed, about 77% are singletons. The sequenced sample was PBMCs. Receptors were obtained from a woman aged 40 to 50 in good health and CMV-seronegative.

The CDR3 region is CATMGYGGGVTDTQYF. The CDR3 coding sequence is TGTGCCACCATGGGGTATGGCGGGGGGGTCACAGATACGCAGTATTTT. The V and J genes are TRBV15 and TRBJ2-3; 9 positions agree with TRBD2. The length of the CDR3 is 16 residues. The germline gives CDR1 LNHNV, CDR2 YYDKDF (reference sequence). Trimming at V came to 7 bases and at J to 2 bases, leaving 10 bases not matched to a gene.

About this clone: Germline and junction disagree at one end, which may indicate a read error. V is TRBV28 and J is TRBJ1-6; 7 nucleotides align to TRBD1. CDR3 length: 11 residues. Germline-derived CDR1 and CDR2 are MDHEN and SYDVKM. The CDR3 sequence is CASSTPGQNSF. The CDR3 DNA sequence: TGTGCCAGCAGTACCCCGGGACAGAACTCGTTT.

The CDR3 protein is CASSQTTGRDEQYF. Written as DNA, the CDR3 is TGTGCCAGCAGCCAGACAACAGGGAGGGACGAGCAGTACTTC. This chain links TRBV4-2 with TRBJ2-7; D perhaps matches TRBD2 (7 bases). CDR1 LGHNA and CDR2 YNFKEQ come from the germline V gene. The V end was cut by 3 bases, the J end by 5 bases, with 14 bases between. This CDR3 is 14 amino acids long.

This chain connects TRBV19 to TRBJ1-1, with TRBD1 matching 11 bases. Germline V gene data show CDR1 as LNHDA and CDR2 as SQIVND (reference sequence). The CDR3 runs to 19 residues. The ends lost 6 bases at V and 4 bases at J; junction bases unmatched: 19. The CDR3 loop is CASRTDRGLFNVGGTEAFF. DNA for the CDR3: TGTGCCAGTAGGACGGACAGGGGGCTTTTCAATGTTGGGGGCACTGAAGCTTTCTTT.

The chain couples TRBV13 to TRBJ2-5; D possibly corresponds to TRBD2 (5 bases). CDR3 length equals 13 residues. CDR1 PRHDT and CDR2 FYEKMQ come from the germline V gene (reference sequence). Trimming pared 2 bases from V and 11 bases from J, leaving 15 bases between. The CDR3 nucleotides are TGTGCCAGCAGCTTACCGGGGAGCGGTCAGCAGTACTTC. Translated, it gives CASSLPGSGQQYF. The full variable domain, completed using reference TRBV13 and TRBJ2-5, is AAGVIQSPRHLIKEKRETATLKCYPIPRHDTVYWYQQGPGQDPQFLISFYEKMQSDKGSIPDRFSAQQFSDYHSELNMSSLELGDSALYFCASSLPGSGQQYFGPGTRLLVL.

This clone was detected only a few times. The chain uses TRBV5-6 and TRBJ2-7; D not resolved. From germline, CDR1 is SGHDT and CDR2 YYEEEE. Trimming pared 2 bases from V and 6 bases from J, leaving 21 bases between. CDR3 length equals 16 residues. The CDR3 spells CASSLRGLRPGSEQYF. The CDR3, as DNA: TGTGCCAGCAGCTTACGAGGTCTGCGGCCTGGCTCCGAGCAGTACTTC.

V is TRBV27 and J is TRBJ1-6; tentative D call: TRBD1 (5 bases). Trimming cost V 1 base and J 9 bases, with 16 bases left between them. CDR3 length: 16 amino acids. Germline CDR1 MNHEY, CDR2 SMNVEV (reference sequence). The DNA for the CDR3 is TGTGCCAGCAGTTTATGGGGTACTGGGGGGGGTTCACCCCTCCACTTT. Translation gives CASSLWGTGGGSPLHF.

The CDR3 bases are TGCGCCAGCAGCTTGGTATCAGGGCAGGGTGGCGAGCAGTACTTC. Translating gives CASSLVSGQGGEQYF. The V and J genes are TRBV5-1 and TRBJ2-7; maybe TRBD1 (5 bases). This CDR3 has 15 residues. Trimming stripped 0 bases from V and 6 bases from J, with 16 bases between. In germline, CDR1 is SGHRS, CDR2 YFSETQ.

The chain carries TRBV6-6 and TRBJ2-7, with 9 bases matching TRBD2. This CDR3 contains 12 residues. Germline CDR1 MNHNY, CDR2 SVGAGI (reference sequence). Germline trimming cut 2 bases from V and 7 bases from J; bases unmatched to any gene: 0. DNA for the CDR3: TGTGCCAGCAGTTACCTAGCGGGAGAGCAGTACTTC. This sequence encodes CASSYLAGEQYF.

The rearrangement joins TRBV2 to TRBJ1-1; 9 bases match TRBD1. The CDR3 runs to 14 residues. Trimming took 6 bases from V and 1 from J; bases not matched to a gene: 3. Germline V lookup: CDR1 SNHLY, CDR2 FYNNEI. CDR3 in DNA: TGTGCCAGCAGGGGGACAGGGAAGAACACTGAAGCTTTCTTT. The encoded protein is CASRGTGKNTEAFF.

The gene calls are TRBV18 and TRBJ2-7; 12 positions match TRBD1. V gave up 4 bases and J gave up 1 base; unmatched junction bases: 14. The V gene's germline CDR1 is KGHSH and CDR2 LQKENI. The CDR3 runs 19 residues. CDR3 in amino acids: CASSRDPGQGARGSYEQYF. The CDR3 DNA reads as TGTGCCAGCTCACGAGACCCGGGACAGGGGGCTAGGGGGTCCTACGAGCAGTACTTC.